This T cell receptor beta chain was sequenced during a study of T cells in Graves' hyperthyroidism and ophthalmopathy. Authors of the study amplified TCR beta CDR3 regions from RNA transcripts. HTBI primers were used for first-round RT-PCR of the TCR CDR3. In TCRdb, the multiplex PCR reads were re-called with MiXCR into one record per CDR3 protein. Among some 460,000 distinct CDR3 sequences listed, about a sixth were seen once. The CDR3 is 15 amino acids. Germline V gives CDR1 SGHRS, CDR2 YFSETQ. Trimming cost V 0 bases and J 0 bases, with 8 bases left between them. Study-level points and caveats: Peripheral blood also featured most of the thyroid clonotypes expanded above 0.001. Ophthalmopathy and stable hyperthyroidism were separated by a 13 V-J model.

Of note for this clonotype: What it binds is unknown.

The clonotype was recovered from a woman under 30 with Graves' hyperthyroidism. Sequenced sample: blood. The J gene is TRBJ2-3, the V gene TRBV5-1; D is possibly TRBD1 (6 bases). The CDR3 DNA reads TGCGCCAGCAGCTTGGTCGGACAGAGCACAGATACGCAGTATTTT. It codes for CASSLVGQSTDTQYF. Together with reference TRBV5-1 and TRBJ2-3, the CDR3 gives the full variable domain: KAGVTQTPRYLIKTRGQQVTLSCSPISGHRSVSWYQQTPGQGLQFLFEYFSETQRNKGNFPGRFSGRQFSNSRSEMNVSTLELGDSALYLCASSLVGQSTDTQYFGPGTRLTVL.